This passage covers 26 T cell receptor beta chains from one sample sequenced in a study of T cell responses to AZD1222 COVID-19 vaccine. Assay: immunoSEQ multiplex PCR; the TCRdb copy retains only in-frame clones and omits some. Among about 160,000 clones, roughly nine tenths were seen once, and the ten largest hold 4.5% to 6.5%. Sequencing was performed on peripheral blood, taken on day 0 of AZD1222 vaccination. These TCRs come from an adult in good health.

This sequence joins TRBV7-2 and TRBJ2-3; D remains ambiguous. V lost 4 bases to trimming and J lost 2 bases, with 16 bases between them. There are 16 residues in the CDR3. The germline V gene encodes CDR1 SGHTA and CDR2 FQGNSA. The CDR3: CASSSQSPRPTDTQYF. As DNA, the CDR3 is TGTGCCAGCAGCTCTCAATCCCCCAGGCCCACAGATACGCAGTATTTT.

This clone was detected only once. J is TRBJ1-6 and V is TRBV28; D is ambiguous. The V end was cut by 6 bases, the J end by 6 bases, with 9 bases between. The germline CDR1 and CDR2 sequences are MDHEN and SYDVKM. The CDR3 runs to 13 residues. The chain's CDR3 is CASSSYRNSPLHF. The CDR3 DNA reads as TGTGCCAGCAGCTCATACCGTAATTCACCCCTCCACTTT. Full variable domain (rest looked up from reference TRBV28 and TRBJ1-6): DVKVTQSSRYLVKRTGEKVFLECVQDMDHENMFWYRQDPGLGLRLIYFSYDVKMKEKGDIPEGYSVSREKKERFSLILESASTNQTSMYLCASSSYRNSPLHFGNGTRLTVT.

The chain carries TRBV19 and TRBJ2-6; no definite D call. The germline CDR1 and CDR2 sequences are LNHDA and SQIVND (reference sequence). This CDR3 is 13 amino acids long. V was trimmed by 4 bases and J by 7 bases, leaving 8 bases between them. The DNA of the CDR3 is TGTGCCAGTAGTAAGGTTGGCGCCAACGTCCTGACTTTC. It translates to CASSKVGANVLTF.

The V gene is TRBV19, the J gene TRBJ1-5, with D possibly TRBD1 on 5 matching bases. V lost 3 bases to trimming and J lost 5 bases, with 17 bases between them. Germline-derived CDR1 and CDR2 are LNHDA and SQIVND (reference sequence). CDR3 length equals 16 residues. The CDR3 DNA reads as TGTGCCAGTAGTATTAGGGGACGGATATCGGATCAGCCCCAGCATTTT. This gives the protein CASSIRGRISDQPQHF. The full variable domain, with the rest looked up from reference TRBV19 and TRBJ1-5, is DGGITQSPKYLFRKEGQNVTLSCEQNLNHDAMYWYRQDPGQGLRLIYYSQIVNDFQKGDIAEGYSVSREKKESFPLTVTSAQKNPTAFYLCASSIRGRISDQPQHFGDGTRLSIL.

The chain employs TRBV19 and TRBJ2-2; no clear D. CDR1 and CDR2 (germline): LNHDA, SQIVND (reference sequence). Trimming pared 1 base from V and 3 bases from J, leaving 9 bases between. This CDR3 region has 15 residues. CDR3 loop: CASSIGGLHTGELFF. CDR3 sequence (DNA): TGTGCCAGTAGTATAGGTGGTCTACACACCGGGGAGCTGTTTTTT.

The rearrangement links TRBV6-2 or TRBV6-3 to TRBJ1-2; 7 positions agree with TRBD1. The V segment lost 6 bases and the J segment 5 bases; nucleotides outside the gene matches: 9. Germline CDR1 and CDR2: MNHEY and SVGEGT. This CDR3 is 14 amino acids long. Written as DNA, the CDR3 is TGTGCCAGCAGCCGCACGGGACAGACTTATGGCTACACCTTC. Translating it yields CASSRTGQTYGYTF.

The chain joins TRBV7-6 to TRBJ1-5; TRBD1 might be the D (6 bases). The CDR3 is 15 residues long. Germline-derived CDR1 and CDR2 are SGHVS and FNYEAQ. V lost 4 bases to trimming and J lost 2 bases, with 12 bases between them. In DNA form, the CDR3 reads TGTGCCAGCAGCTATGCTCAGGGGCGCAATCAGCCCCAGCATTTT. It codes for CASSYAQGRNQPQHF. The full variable domain, completed using reference TRBV7-6 and TRBJ1-5, is GAGVSQSPRYKVTKRGQDVALRCDPISGHVSLYWYRQALGQGPEFLTYFNYEAQQDKSGLPNDRFSAERPEGSISTLTIQRTEQRDSAMYRCASSYAQGRNQPQHFGDGTRLSIL.

In its sample, this clone was seen once. The genes are TRBV2 and TRBJ1-5, with 8 bases that match TRBD1. This CDR3 spans 14 amino acids. J gave up 2 bases and V 4 bases, and 1 base lay outside the gene matches. Per germline, CDR1 SNHLY and CDR2 FYNNEI. This CDR3 is CASSVQGGNQPQHF. CDR3 bases: TGTGCCAGCAGTGTACAGGGGGGCAATCAGCCCCAGCATTTT. The full variable domain, its missing parts supplied by reference TRBV2 and TRBJ1-5, is EPEVTQTPSHQVTQMGQEVILRCVPISNHLYFYWYRQILGQKVEFLVSFYNNEISEKSEIFDDQFSVERPDGSNFTLKIRSTKLEDSAMYFCASSVQGGNQPQHFGDGTRLSIL.

This rearrangement joins TRBV18 to TRBJ2-2; perhaps TRBD2 as D (6 bases). Trimming removed 1 base from V and 6 bases from J, with 9 bases in between. CDR1 is KGHSH, CDR2 LQKENI, per germline. The CDR3 loop spans 14 amino acids. CDR3 sequence: CASSPLAGPGELFF. The CDR3 DNA reads TGTGCCAGCTCACCACTGGCGGGGCCCGGGGAGCTGTTTTTT.

This chain connects TRBV5-1 to TRBJ1-2; D remains unclear. From germline, CDR1 is SGHRS and CDR2 YFSETQ. The CDR3 is 14 residues long. With 0 bases removed from V and 5 bases from J, the gap between germline ends came to 11 bases. The CDR3 nucleotides are TGCGCCAGCAGCTTGGCCGGGTTGGAGTATGGCTACACCTTC. It yields the protein CASSLAGLEYGYTF.

This rearrangement joins TRBV2 to TRBJ1-2; a weak D match, TRBD1 (6 bases). Trimming took 5 bases from V and 3 from J, leaving 16 bases between them. Per the germline V gene, CDR1 is SNHLY and CDR2 is FYNNEI. The CDR3 loop spans 15 amino acids. The CDR3 reads CASSSPRGGDYGYTF. As DNA, the CDR3 is TGTGCCAGCAGTTCCCCGAGGGGGGGCGACTATGGCTACACCTTC.

This chain links TRBV6-5 with TRBJ1-2; D remains ambiguous. V was cut by 5 bases and J by 8 bases, with 15 bases left in between. Germline V gives CDR1 MNHEY, CDR2 SVGAGI. This CDR3 region has 13 residues. The CDR3 spells CASSTTQTTGYTF. The CDR3, as DNA: TGTGCCAGCAGTACGACCCAGACAACGGGCTACACCTTC.

The chain couples TRBV9 to TRBJ2-5, with D tentatively TRBD1 (6 bases). Germline loops: CDR1 SGDLS, CDR2 YYNGEE. The CDR3 loop spans 15 amino acids. The ends were cut back, 0 bases at V and 5 bases at J, with 14 bases in the middle. The CDR3 here is CASSVDHRVGETQYF. CDR3 coding DNA: TGTGCCAGCAGCGTAGACCACAGGGTTGGGGAGACCCAGTACTTC.

The V and J genes are TRBV18 and TRBJ1-3; possibly TRBD1 for D (5 bases). The CDR3 runs 18 residues. Germline V gene lookup returns CDR1 KGHSH and CDR2 LQKENI. The V and J ends lost 6 bases and 0 bases respectively, with 21 bases between them. The CDR3 sequence: CASSPLPSRTNSGNTIYF. The CDR3 DNA reads TGTGCCAGCTCCCCCCTCCCCTCCCGGACAAACTCTGGAAACACCATATATTTT.

The rearrangement joins TRBV6-4 to TRBJ2-2; no firm D call. Per the germline V gene, CDR1 is MRHNA and CDR2 is SNTAGT. CDR3 length: 14 amino acids. Trimming stripped 4 bases from V and 4 bases from J, with 10 bases between. CDR3 sequence reads: CASSALPLTGELFF. CDR3 sequence (DNA): TGTGCCAGCAGTGCCCTGCCGCTCACCGGGGAGCTGTTTTTT.

V gene TRBV12-3 or TRBV12-4 combines with J gene TRBJ2-5, with D uncertain. V gave up 8 bases and J gave up 5 bases, with 15 bases separating them. There are 13 residues in the CDR3. The chain's CDR3 is CASSIRAGETQYF. CDR3 DNA: TGTGCCAGCTCTATACGGGCTGGGGAGACCCAGTACTTC.

The V gene is TRBV4-3, the J gene TRBJ2-7; 11 nucleotides match TRBD1. The CDR3 sequence is 15 residues long. Germline CDR1 and CDR2: LGHNA and YSLEER. V shed 6 bases, J shed 4 bases, and the junction held 8 bases outside the gene matches. CDR3 DNA: TGCGCCAGCAGTTCAACCGGGACAGGGGGTTACGAGCAGTACTTC. The encoded protein is CASSSTGTGGYEQYF.

The rearrangement links TRBV11-2 to TRBJ2-1; D is unclear. V was cut by 5 bases and J by 0 bases, with 17 bases left in between. The CDR3 runs 17 residues. Per the germline V gene, CDR1 is SGHAT and CDR2 is FQNNGV. CDR3 in amino acids: CASSQLAAPNSYNEQFF. The CDR3 DNA reads TGTGCCAGCAGCCAGTTAGCCGCGCCTAACTCCTACAATGAGCAGTTCTTC.

The rearrangement links TRBV5-6 to TRBJ1-2; D gene uncertain. CDR3 length equals 13 residues. V was clipped by 1 base and J by 4 bases, with 8 bases between them. Germline CDR1 and CDR2: SGHDT and YYEEEE. This chain's CDR3 is CASSLLGSYGYTF. The CDR3 region has the DNA TGTGCCAGCAGCTTGTTAGGGTCCTATGGCTACACCTTC.

V is TRBV30 and J is TRBJ1-2; 7 nucleotides line up with TRBD1. From germline, CDR1 is GTSNPN and CDR2 SVGIG (reference sequence). The CDR3 length is 15 residues. V shed 3 bases, J shed 4 bases, and the junction held 11 bases outside the gene matches. This CDR3 reads CAWSYKGARSYGYTF. As DNA, the CDR3 is TGTGCCTGGAGCTATAAGGGGGCGCGGAGCTATGGCTACACCTTC.

The V call is TRBV5-1, the J call TRBJ1-1; TRBD1 agrees at 7 bases. The CDR3 is made up of 16 amino acids. After removal of 1 base from V and 0 bases from J, the junction contained 6 bases not matched to a gene. Germline V gene sequence: CDR1 SGHRS, CDR2 YFSETQ. CDR3 loop: CASSLRQGSLNTEAFF. Written as DNA, the CDR3 is TGCGCCAGCAGCTTGAGACAGGGTAGTTTGAACACTGAAGCTTTCTTT.

The gene calls are TRBV19 and TRBJ2-7; 8 bases match TRBD1. With V trimmed by 5 bases and J by 7 bases, 7 bases remained unmatched. The CDR3 consists of 13 residues. Germline-derived CDR1 and CDR2 are LNHDA and SQIVND (reference sequence). CDR3 in amino acids: CASSPDRAGEQYF. CDR3 sequence (DNA): TGTGCCAGTAGTCCGGACAGGGCGGGTGAGCAGTACTTC.

The chain couples TRBV6-2 or TRBV6-3 to TRBJ1-1; no clear D. Germline values: CDR1 MNHEY, CDR2 SVGEGT. V was trimmed by 0 bases and J by 0 bases, leaving 14 bases between them. The CDR3 runs 17 residues. The CDR3 region is CASSYSKREWMNTEAFF. In DNA form, the CDR3 reads TGTGCCAGCAGTTACTCGAAAAGGGAATGGATGAACACTGAAGCTTTCTTT.

This clone was observed a single time. The CDR3 protein is CASRTIGGTSAWGYTF. As DNA, the CDR3 is TGTGCCAGTAGAACAATAGGGGGGACCTCCGCCTGGGGCTACACCTTC. The chain employs TRBV19 and TRBJ1-2, with a weak D call TRBD1 (6 bases). Trimming stripped 6 bases from V and 8 bases from J, with 25 bases between. Germline values: CDR1 LNHDA, CDR2 SQIVND (reference sequence). The CDR3 consists of 16 residues.

The gene calls are TRBV7-2 and TRBJ2-1; maybe TRBD2 (6 bases). The ends were cut back, 0 bases at V and 4 bases at J, with 13 bases in the middle. Germline V CDR1 and CDR2: SGHTA, FQGNSA. This CDR3 comprises 16 residues. The CDR3 spells CASSLAVTRGYNEQFF. The CDR3 nucleotides read TGTGCCAGCAGCTTAGCAGTGACTAGGGGATACAATGAGCAGTTCTTC.

The V gene is TRBV7-6, the J gene TRBJ2-1; no definite D call. V lost 5 bases and J 2 bases, leaving 10 bases between the germline ends. The germline V gene encodes CDR1 SGHVS and CDR2 FNYEAQ. The CDR3 has 14 amino acids. The CDR3 loop reads CASSARSAYNEQFF. The CDR3 coding sequence is TGTGCCAGCAGCGCGAGGTCCGCCTACAATGAGCAGTTCTTC. The full variable domain, its missing parts supplied by reference TRBV7-6 and TRBJ2-1, is GAGVSQSPRYKVTKRGQDVALRCDPISGHVSLYWYRQALGQGPEFLTYFNYEAQQDKSGLPNDRFSAERPEGSISTLTIQRTEQRDSAMYRCASSARSAYNEQFFGPGTRLTVL.